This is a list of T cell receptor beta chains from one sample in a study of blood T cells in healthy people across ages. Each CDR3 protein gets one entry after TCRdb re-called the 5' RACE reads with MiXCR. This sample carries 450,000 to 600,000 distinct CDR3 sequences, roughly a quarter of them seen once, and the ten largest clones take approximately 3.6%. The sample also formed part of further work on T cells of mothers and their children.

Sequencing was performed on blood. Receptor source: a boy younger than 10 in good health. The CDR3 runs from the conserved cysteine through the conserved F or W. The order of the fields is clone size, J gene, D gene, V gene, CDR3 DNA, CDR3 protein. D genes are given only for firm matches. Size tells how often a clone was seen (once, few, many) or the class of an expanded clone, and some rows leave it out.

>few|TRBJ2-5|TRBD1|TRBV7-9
TGTGCCAGCAGCCCAGGACAGGGCATAGAGACCCAGTACTTC
CASSPGQGIETQYF
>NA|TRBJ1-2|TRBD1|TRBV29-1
TGCAGCGTTCAAGCGGGACAGGGTGCCTATGGCTACACCTTC
CSVQAGQGAYGYTF
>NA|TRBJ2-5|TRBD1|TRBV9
TGTGCCAGCAGCGTAGGGACAGGGACCGATAAGACCCAGTACTTC
CASSVGTGTDKTQYF
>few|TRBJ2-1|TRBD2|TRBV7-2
TGTGCCAGCAGCTCTTCTAGCGGGAAGACTTATGAGCAGTTCTTC
CASSSSSGKTYEQFF
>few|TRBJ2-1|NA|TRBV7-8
TGTGCCAGCAGCCTCATGGGAGGAACCTGCAATGAGCAGTTCTTC
CASSLMGGTCNEQFF
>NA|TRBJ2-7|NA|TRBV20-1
TGCAGTGCTAGAGATTACGGCGGACACTACGAGCAGTACTTC
CSARDYGGHYEQYF
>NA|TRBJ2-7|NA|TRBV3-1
TGTGCCAGCAGCCAAGAGTACGAGCAGTACTTC
CASSQEYEQYF
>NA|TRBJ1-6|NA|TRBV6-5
TGTGCCAGCAGACCCCGCGGGGGCTTGTCACCCCTCCACTTT
CASRPRGGLSPLHF
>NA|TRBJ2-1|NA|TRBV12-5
TGTGCTAGTGTAGGAGGGTACAATGAGCAGTTCTTC
CASVGGYNEQFF
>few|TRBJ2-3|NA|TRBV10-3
TGTGCCGTAACAGGGAACACAGATACGCAGTATTTT
CAVTGNTDTQYF
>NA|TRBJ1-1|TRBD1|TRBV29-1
TGCAGCGTTGCCCGGGACAGGGGGCAGGACACTGAAGCTTTCTTT
CSVARDRGQDTEAFF
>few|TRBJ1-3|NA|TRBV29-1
TGCAGCGTTGAAGATCTTCGGCAGGCCTCTGGAAACACCATATATTTT
CSVEDLRQASGNTIYF
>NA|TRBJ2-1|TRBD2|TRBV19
TGCGCCAGTAGTATCACCGGGACTAAGTCCGATGAGCAGTTCTTC
CASSITGTKSDEQFF
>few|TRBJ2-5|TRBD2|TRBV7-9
TGTGCCAGCAGCGCCACCGGGACTAGTTTTTCGGAGACCCAGTACTTC
CASSATGTSFSETQYF
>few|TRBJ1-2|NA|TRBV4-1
TGCGCCAGCAGCCCCTCCCGGGACCCTAACTATGGCTACACCTTC
CASSPSRDPNYGYTF
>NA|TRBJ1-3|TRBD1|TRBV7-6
TGTGCCAGCAAGCCCGACAGGGGTGGAAACACCATATATTTT
CASKPDRGGNTIYF
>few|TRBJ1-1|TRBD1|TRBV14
TGTGCCAGCAGCCAAGCCTCGTTAGGGACAGGGAACACTGAAACTTTCTTT
CASSQASLGTGNTETFF
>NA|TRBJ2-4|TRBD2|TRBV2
TGTGCCAGCCTACTAGCCGGGACTAGCGGAAAACTAGCCAAAAACATTCAGTACTTC
CASLLAGTSGKLAKNIQYF
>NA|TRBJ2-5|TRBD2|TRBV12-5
TGTGCTAGTGGTCCTCGGGGAGGGAGAGAGACCCAGTACTTC
CASGPRGGRETQYF
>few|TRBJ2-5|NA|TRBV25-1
TGTGCCAGCAGTGAATATCGGGGACAAGAGACCCAGTACTTC
CASSEYRGQETQYF
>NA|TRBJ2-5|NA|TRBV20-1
TGCAGTGTCCCGGGACCCATCATTAAGACCCAGTACTTC
CSVPGPIIKTQYF
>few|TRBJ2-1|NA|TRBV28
TGTGCCAGCAGTTTATGGTACAATGAGCAGTTCTTC
CASSLWYNEQFF
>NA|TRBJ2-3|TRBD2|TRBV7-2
TGTGCCAGCAGTTCGGGACTAGCGGGAGGGCCCGGCACAGATACGCAGTATTTT
CASSSGLAGGPGTDTQYF
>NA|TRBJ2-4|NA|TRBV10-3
TGTGCCATCAGTGAGTCAGAGGAAAACATTCAGTACTTC
CAISESEENIQYF
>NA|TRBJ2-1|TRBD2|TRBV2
TGTGCCAGCAGTGTAGCGGGAGGGTCTAGCAATGAGCAGTTCTTC
CASSVAGGSSNEQFF
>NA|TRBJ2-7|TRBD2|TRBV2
TGTGCCAGCCAATGGACTAGCGGGAGCTACGAGCAGTACTTC
CASQWTSGSYEQYF
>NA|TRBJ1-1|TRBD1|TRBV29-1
TGCAGCGTTGAGAAGGACAGGGGCACTGAAGCTTTCTTT
CSVEKDRGTEAFF
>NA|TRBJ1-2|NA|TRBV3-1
TGTGCCAGCAGCCACGAGACAGTTAACTATGGCTACACCTTC
CASSHETVNYGYTF
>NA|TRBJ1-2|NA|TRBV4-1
TGCGCCAGCAGCCAAGAGGAAGGGTACTATGGCTACACCTTC
CASSQEEGYYGYTF
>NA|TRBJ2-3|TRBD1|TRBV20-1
TGCAGTGCTGGTTACGGGACAGGGAAAGATACGCAGTATTTT
CSAGYGTGKDTQYF
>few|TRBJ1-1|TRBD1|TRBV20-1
TGCAGTGCTACTATACCTGACAGGGGGGGCACTGAAGCTTTCTTT
CSATIPDRGGTEAFF
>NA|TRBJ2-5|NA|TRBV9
TGTGCCAGCAGCGTAGCTGTGGGGCTTGGAGAGACCCAGTACTTC
CASSVAVGLGETQYF
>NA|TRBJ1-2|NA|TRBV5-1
TGCGCCAGCAGCTTGGCGACGGACAACTATGGCTACACCTTC
CASSLATDNYGYTF
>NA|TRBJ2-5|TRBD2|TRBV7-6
TGTGCCAGCAGCTTAGGTCGACTAGCGGGATACGAGACCCAGTACTTC
CASSLGRLAGYETQYF
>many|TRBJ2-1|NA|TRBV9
TGTGCCAGCAGCGTAGATGGAGGGGGCAATGAGCAGTTCTTC
CASSVDGGGNEQFF